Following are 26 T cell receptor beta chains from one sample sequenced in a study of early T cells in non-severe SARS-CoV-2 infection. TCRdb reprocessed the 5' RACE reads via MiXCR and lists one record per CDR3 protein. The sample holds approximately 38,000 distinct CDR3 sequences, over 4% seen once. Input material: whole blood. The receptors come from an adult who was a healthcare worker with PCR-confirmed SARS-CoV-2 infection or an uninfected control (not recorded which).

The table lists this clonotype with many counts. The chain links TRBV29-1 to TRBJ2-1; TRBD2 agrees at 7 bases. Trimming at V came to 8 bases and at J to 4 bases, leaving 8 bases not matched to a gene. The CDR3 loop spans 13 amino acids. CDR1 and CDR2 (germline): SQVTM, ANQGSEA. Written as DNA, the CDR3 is TGCAGCAAGCAGGCTAGCGGATACAATGAGCAGTTCTTC. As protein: CSKQASGYNEQFF.

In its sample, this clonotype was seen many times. This chain's CDR3 is CAIRQATNEKLFF. CDR3 nucleotide sequence: TGTGCCATCAGACAAGCGACTAATGAAAAACTGTTTTTT. This chain uses TRBV10-3 with TRBJ1-4, with D uncertain. The CDR3 has 13 amino acids. The V gene lost 6 bases and the J gene lost 2 bases, with 7 bases spanning the gap. Germline lookup yields CDR1 ENHRY and CDR2 SYGVKD.

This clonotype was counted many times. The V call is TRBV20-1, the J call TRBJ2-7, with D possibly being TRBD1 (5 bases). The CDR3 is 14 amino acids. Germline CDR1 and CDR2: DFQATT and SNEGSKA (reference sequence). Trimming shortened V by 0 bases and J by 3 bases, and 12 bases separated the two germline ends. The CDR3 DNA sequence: TGCAGTGCTAGAGAGGCGACAGAATACTACGAGCAGTACTTC. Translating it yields CSAREATEYYEQYF.

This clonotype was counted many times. The DNA for the CDR3 is TGTGCCAGTAGTATTTTGGGCGCGGGAGCACTTATGAATGAGCAGTTCTTC. This encodes CASSILGAGALMNEQFF. The chain couples TRBV19 to TRBJ2-1, with 7 bases lining up with TRBD2. V gave up 3 bases and J gave up 7 bases; unmatched junction bases: 15. The V gene's germline CDR1 is LNHDA and CDR2 SQIVND (reference sequence). This CDR3 is built from 17 residues.

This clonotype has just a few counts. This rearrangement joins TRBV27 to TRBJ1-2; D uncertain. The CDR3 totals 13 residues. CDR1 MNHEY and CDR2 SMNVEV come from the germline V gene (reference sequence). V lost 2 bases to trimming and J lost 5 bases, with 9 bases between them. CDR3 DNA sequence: TGTGCCAGCAGTTTAGGGCAGTTTTATGGCTACACCTTC. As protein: CASSLGQFYGYTF.

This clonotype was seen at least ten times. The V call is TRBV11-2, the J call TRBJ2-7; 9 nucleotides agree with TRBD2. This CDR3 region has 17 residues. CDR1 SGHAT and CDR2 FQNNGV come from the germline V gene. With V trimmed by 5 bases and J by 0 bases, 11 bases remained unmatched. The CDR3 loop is CASSLNPTAGGSYEQYF. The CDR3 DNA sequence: TGTGCCAGCAGCCTGAACCCCACAGCGGGGGGCTCCTACGAGCAGTACTTC.

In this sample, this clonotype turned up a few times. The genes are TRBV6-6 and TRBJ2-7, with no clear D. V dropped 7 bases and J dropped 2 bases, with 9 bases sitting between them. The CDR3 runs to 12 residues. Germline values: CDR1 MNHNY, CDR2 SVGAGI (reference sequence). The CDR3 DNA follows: TGTGCCAGCATATCCACAGCCTACGAGCAGTACTTC. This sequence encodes CASISTAYEQYF.

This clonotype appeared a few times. The CDR3: CASSQTGPGAGETQYF. In nucleotides, the CDR3 is TGCGCCAGCAGCCAAACTGGACCGGGCGCAGGAGAGACCCAGTACTTC. The chain joins TRBV4-1 to TRBJ2-5, with unresolved D. Germline CDR1 reads MGHRA; CDR2 reads YSYEKL. V was trimmed by 2 bases and J by 4 bases, leaving 17 bases between them. This CDR3 has 16 amino acids.

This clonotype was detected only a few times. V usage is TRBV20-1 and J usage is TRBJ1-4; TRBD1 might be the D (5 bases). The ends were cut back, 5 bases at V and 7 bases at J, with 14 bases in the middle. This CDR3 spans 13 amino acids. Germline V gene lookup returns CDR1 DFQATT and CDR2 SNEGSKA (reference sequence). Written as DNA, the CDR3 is TGCAGTGCTCCCCGGGGGGAGATTGAAAAACTGTTTTTT. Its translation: CSAPRGEIEKLFF.

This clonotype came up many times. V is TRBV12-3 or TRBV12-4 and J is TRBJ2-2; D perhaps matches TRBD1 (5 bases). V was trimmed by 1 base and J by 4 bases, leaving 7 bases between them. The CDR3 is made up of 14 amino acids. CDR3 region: CASSLGQTTGELFF. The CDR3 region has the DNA TGTGCCAGCAGTTTAGGACAGACCACCGGGGAGCTGTTTTTT.

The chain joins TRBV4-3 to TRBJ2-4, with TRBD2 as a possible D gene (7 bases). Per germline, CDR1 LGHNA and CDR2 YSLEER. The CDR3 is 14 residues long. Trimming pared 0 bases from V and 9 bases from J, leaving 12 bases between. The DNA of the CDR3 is TGCGCCAGCAGCCAAGAAGGGGGGGCCGGCATTCAGTACTTC. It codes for CASSQEGGAGIQYF.

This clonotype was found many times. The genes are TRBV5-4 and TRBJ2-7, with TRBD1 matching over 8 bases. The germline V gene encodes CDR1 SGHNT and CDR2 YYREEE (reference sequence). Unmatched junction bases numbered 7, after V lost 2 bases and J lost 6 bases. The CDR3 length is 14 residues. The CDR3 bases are TGTGCCAGCAGCTTAGCAGGGGGCAGGCGCGAGCAGTACTTC. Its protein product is CASSLAGGRREQYF. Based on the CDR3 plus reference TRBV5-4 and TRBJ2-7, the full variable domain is ETGVTQSPTHLIKTRGQQVTLRCSSQSGHNTVSWYQQALGQGPQFIFQYYREEENGRGNFPPRFSGLQFPNYSSELNVNALELDDSALYLCASSLAGGRREQYFGPGTRLTVT.

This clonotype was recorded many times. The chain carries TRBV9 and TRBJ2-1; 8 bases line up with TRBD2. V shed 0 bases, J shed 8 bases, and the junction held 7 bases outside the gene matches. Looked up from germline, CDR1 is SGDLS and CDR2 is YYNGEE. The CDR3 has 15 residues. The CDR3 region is CASSVAGGPLDEQFF. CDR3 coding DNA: TGTGCCAGCAGCGTAGCGGGAGGGCCTCTCGATGAGCAGTTCTTC.

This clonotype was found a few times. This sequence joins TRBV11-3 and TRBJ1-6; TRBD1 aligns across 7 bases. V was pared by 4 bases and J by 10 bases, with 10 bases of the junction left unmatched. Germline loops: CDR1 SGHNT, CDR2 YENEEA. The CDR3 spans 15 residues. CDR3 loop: CASSYRQGRGSPLHF. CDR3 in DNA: TGTGCCAGCAGCTACAGACAGGGACGAGGCTCACCCCTCCACTTT.

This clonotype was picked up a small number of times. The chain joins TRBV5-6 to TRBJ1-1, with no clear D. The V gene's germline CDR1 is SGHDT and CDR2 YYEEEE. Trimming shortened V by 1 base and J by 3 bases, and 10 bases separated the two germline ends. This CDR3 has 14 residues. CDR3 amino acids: CASSLIGRDTEAFF. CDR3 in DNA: TGTGCCAGCAGCTTGATAGGCCGAGACACTGAAGCTTTCTTT.

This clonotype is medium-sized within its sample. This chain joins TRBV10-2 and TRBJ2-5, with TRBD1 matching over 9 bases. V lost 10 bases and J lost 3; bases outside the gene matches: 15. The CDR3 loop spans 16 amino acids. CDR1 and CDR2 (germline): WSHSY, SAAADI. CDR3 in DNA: TGCGCCACCCATAAGAGCGGACAGGGGAGGGAAGAGACCCAGTACTTC. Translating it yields CATHKSGQGREETQYF.

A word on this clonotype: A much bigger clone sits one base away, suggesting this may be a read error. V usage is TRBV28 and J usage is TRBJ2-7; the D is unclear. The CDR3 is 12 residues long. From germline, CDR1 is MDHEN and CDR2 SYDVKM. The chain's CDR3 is CASGIGSYDQYF. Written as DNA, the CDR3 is TGTGCCAGCGGGATAGGCTCCTACGACCAGTACTTC. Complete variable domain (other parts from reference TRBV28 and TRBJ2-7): DVKVTQSSRYLVKRTGEKVFLECVQDMDHENMFWYRQDPGLGLRLIYFSYDVKMKEKGDIPEGYSVSREKKERFSLILESASTNQTSMYLCASGIGSYDQYFGPGTRLTVT.

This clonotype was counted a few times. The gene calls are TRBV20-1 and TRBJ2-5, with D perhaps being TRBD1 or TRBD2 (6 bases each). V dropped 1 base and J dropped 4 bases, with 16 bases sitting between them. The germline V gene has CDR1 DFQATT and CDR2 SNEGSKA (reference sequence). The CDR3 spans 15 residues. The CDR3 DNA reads TGCAGTGCTAGAGTGGGGGGCCCGCGCCGAGAGACCCAGTACTTC. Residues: CSARVGGPRRETQYF.

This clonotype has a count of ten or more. CDR3 region: CASSFGVGQPQHF. As DNA, the CDR3 is TGTGCCAGCAGCTTCGGGGTTGGTCAGCCCCAGCATTTT. This chain joins TRBV7-6 and TRBJ1-5; D remains ambiguous. Germline V gene sequence: CDR1 SGHVS, CDR2 FNYEAQ. With 3 bases removed from V and 6 bases from J, the gap between germline ends came to 9 bases. The CDR3 spans 13 residues. Variable domain in full (rest from reference TRBV7-6 and TRBJ1-5): GAGVSQSPRYKVTKRGQDVALRCDPISGHVSLYWYRQALGQGPEFLTYFNYEAQQDKSGLPNDRFSAERPEGSISTLTIQRTEQRDSAMYRCASSFGVGQPQHFGDGTRLSIL.

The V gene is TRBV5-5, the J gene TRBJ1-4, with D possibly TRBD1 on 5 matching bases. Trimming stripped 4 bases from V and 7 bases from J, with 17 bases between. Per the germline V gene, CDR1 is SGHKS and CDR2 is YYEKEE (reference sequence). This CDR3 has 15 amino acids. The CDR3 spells CASSLEGLGREKLFF. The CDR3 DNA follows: TGTGCCAGCAGCCTGGAGGGGTTGGGACGTGAAAAACTGTTTTTT.

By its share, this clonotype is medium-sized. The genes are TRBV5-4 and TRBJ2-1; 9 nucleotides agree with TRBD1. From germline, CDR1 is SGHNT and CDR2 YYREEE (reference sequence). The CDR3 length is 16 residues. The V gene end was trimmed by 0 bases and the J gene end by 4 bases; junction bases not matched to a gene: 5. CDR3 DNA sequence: TGTGCCAGCAGCTTGGGGGGACAGGGCATGTACAATGAGCAGTTCTTC. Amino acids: CASSLGGQGMYNEQFF.

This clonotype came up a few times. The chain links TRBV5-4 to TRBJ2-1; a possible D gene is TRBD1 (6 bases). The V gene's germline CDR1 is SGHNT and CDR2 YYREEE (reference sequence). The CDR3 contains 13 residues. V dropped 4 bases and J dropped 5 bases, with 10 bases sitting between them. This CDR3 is CASSPDRNNEQFF. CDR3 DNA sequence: TGTGCCAGCAGCCCGGACAGAAACAATGAGCAGTTCTTC. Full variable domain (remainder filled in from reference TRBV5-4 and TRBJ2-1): ETGVTQSPTHLIKTRGQQVTLRCSSQSGHNTVSWYQQALGQGPQFIFQYYREEENGRGNFPPRFSGLQFPNYSSELNVNALELDDSALYLCASSPDRNNEQFFGPGTRLTVL.

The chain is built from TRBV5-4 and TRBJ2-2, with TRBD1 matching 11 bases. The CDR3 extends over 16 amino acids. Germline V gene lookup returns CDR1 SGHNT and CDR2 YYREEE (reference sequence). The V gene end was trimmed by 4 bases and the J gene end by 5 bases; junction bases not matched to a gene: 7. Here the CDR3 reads CASSTGQGASTGELFF. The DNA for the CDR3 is TGTGCCAGCAGCACCGGACAGGGGGCGAGTACCGGGGAGCTGTTTTTT.

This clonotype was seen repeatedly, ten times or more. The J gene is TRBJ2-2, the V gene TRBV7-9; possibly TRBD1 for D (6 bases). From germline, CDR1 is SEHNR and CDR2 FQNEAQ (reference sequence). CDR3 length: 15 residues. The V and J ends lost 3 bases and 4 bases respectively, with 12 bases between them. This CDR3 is CASSLLQGVTGELFF. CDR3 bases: TGTGCCAGCAGCTTGTTACAGGGCGTCACCGGGGAGCTGTTTTTT.

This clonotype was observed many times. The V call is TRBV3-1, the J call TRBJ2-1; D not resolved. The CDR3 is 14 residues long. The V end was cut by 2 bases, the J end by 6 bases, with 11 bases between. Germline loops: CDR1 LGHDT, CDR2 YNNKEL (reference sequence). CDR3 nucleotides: TGTGCCAGCAGCCAATCCCTTGCCAGCAATGAGCAGTTCTTC. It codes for CASSQSLASNEQFF.

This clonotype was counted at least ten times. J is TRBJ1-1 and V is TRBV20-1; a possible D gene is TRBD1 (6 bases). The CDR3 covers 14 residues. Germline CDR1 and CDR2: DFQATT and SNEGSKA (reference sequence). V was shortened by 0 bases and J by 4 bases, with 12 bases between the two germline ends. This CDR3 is CSARDQQGSTEAFF. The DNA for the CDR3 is TGCAGTGCTAGAGATCAGCAGGGGAGCACTGAAGCTTTCTTT.